This TCR beta chain was recovered during a study of T cell responses to AZD1222 COVID-19 vaccine. This table comes from immunoSEQ multiplex PCR, and its TCRdb copy is limited to in-frame clones, with some not included. The sample includes some 120,000 clones, roughly 93% of them seen just once. On this clone: Its specificity is unknown.

General study findings and limits: Baseline seropositivity occurred in only a handful of AZD1222 recipients. Donors were largely white British and mainly female; clonal diversity was possibly underestimated. Repertoire sampling happened only post peak T cell response. Spike-wide vaccine-associated CD4 TCRs dominated at 160-218 and 743-854.

This clonotype was sampled from an adult in good health. Sequencing was performed on peripheral blood, taken on day 0 of AZD1222 vaccination.

The CDR3 bases are TGTGCCAGTAGCATCACCCTTTCGGGGGAGCGCACAGATACGCAGTATTTT. Amino acid sequence: CASSITLSGERTDTQYF. V and J are TRBV19 and TRBJ2-3; a possible D gene is TRBD2 (6 bases). Between the trimmed V and J ends, which lost 6 bases and 1 base, there was a span of 20 bases. The length of the CDR3 is 17 residues. CDR1 LNHDA and CDR2 SQIVND come from the germline V gene (reference sequence).